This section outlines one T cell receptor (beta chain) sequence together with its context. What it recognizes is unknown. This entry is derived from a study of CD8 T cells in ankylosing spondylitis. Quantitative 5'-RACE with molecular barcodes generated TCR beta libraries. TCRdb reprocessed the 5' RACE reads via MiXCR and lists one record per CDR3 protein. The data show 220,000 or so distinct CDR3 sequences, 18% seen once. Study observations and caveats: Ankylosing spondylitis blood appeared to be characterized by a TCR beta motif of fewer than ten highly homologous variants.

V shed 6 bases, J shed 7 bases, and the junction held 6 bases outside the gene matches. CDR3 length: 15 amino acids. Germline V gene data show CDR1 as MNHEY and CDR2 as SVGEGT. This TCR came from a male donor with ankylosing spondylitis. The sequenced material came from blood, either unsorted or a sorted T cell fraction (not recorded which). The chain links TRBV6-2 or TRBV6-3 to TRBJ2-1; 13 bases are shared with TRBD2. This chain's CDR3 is CASSGLAGEANEQFF. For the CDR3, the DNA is TGTGCCAGCAGCGGACTAGCGGGAGAGGCAAATGAGCAGTTCTTC.